These 9 T cell receptor beta chains share one sample of origin, sequenced in a study of human T cells and chemical hapten exposure (dated by TCRdb to the early 2020s). The meaning of the sample's time point label: patch test 1, 2 weeks after DPC sensitization. Per the publication, the treatment or condition label means: therapeutic diphenylcyclopropenone sensitization with weekly scalp DPC. Library preparation employed RACE. Instrument on record: NextSeq 500. TCRdb trimmed the raw reads at Q25, called clones with MiXCR and kept productive beta chains. Each entry is one CDR3 protein sequence, shown with its most common DNA and genes. The sample table records around 100,000 distinct CDR3 sequences; roughly 9.6% of these occur just once. The ten largest clonotypes hold 3% to 4.5% of the sample. Sequenced material: whole blood, taken in connection with sensitization to the hapten diphenylcyclopropenone (DPC). Source of these receptors: a woman aged 35 to 49 with alopecia areata. Some clones in this sample may be carry-over from other donors' samples.

This clonotype was observed a few times. The chain recombines TRBV12-3 or TRBV12-4 with TRBJ2-2; D tentatively reads TRBD1 or TRBD2 (5 bases each). This CDR3 is built from 16 residues. The V gene lost 4 bases and the J gene lost 2 bases, with 14 bases spanning the gap. The CDR3, as DNA: TGTGCCAGCAGTTCCTACCGGGGCAGCAACACCGGGGAGCTGTTTTTT. Encoded protein: CASSSYRGSNTGELFF.

This clonotype came up many times. V gene TRBV28 combines with J gene TRBJ1-4; D not resolved. V lost 3 bases to trimming and J lost 7 bases, with 6 bases between them. Germline loops: CDR1 MDHEN, CDR2 SYDVKM. CDR3 length: 12 amino acids. The CDR3 coding sequence is TGTGCCAGCAGTTTCCGGCGTGAAAAACTGTTTTTT. It specifies CASSFRREKLFF.

This clonotype was counted many times. The CDR3 reads CASSKDTEAFF. The DNA for the CDR3 is TGTGCCAGCAGCAAGGACACTGAAGCTTTCTTT. The chain links TRBV11-1 to TRBJ1-1; no clear D gene. Germline V CDR1 and CDR2: SGHAT, FQDESV (reference sequence). The CDR3 loop spans 11 amino acids. V was shortened by 5 bases and J by 3 bases, with 4 bases between the two germline ends.

The table lists this clonotype with a few counts. This chain connects TRBV20-1 to TRBJ2-4; the match to TRBD2 covers 11 bases. Germline CDR1 and CDR2: DFQATT and SNEGSKA (reference sequence). The CDR3 sequence is 17 residues long. The V gene end was trimmed by 6 bases and the J gene end by 6 bases; junction bases not matched to a gene: 16. The CDR3 sequence: CSARLALGLADTNIQYF. The CDR3 DNA reads TGCAGTGCACGTTTAGCACTGGGACTAGCGGACACAAACATTCAGTACTTC.

This clonotype was found a few times. This sequence joins TRBV20-1 and TRBJ2-5; TRBD2 aligns across 8 bases. The CDR3 extends over 15 amino acids. In germline, CDR1 is DFQATT, CDR2 SNEGSKA (reference sequence). With V trimmed by 4 bases and J by 5 bases, 12 bases remained unmatched. CDR3 nucleotides: TGCAGTGCTACCGGATCGGGAGGGCCCCGGGAGACCCAGTACTTC. It translates to CSATGSGGPRETQYF.

This clonotype was seen only a few times. The rearrangement links TRBV7-9 to TRBJ2-7, with 9 bases that match TRBD2. Looked up from germline, CDR1 is SEHNR and CDR2 is FQNEAQ (reference sequence). The length of the CDR3 is 13 residues. Unmatched junction bases numbered 4, after V lost 5 bases and J lost 5 bases. CDR3 coding DNA: TGTGCCAGCAGCCGAGCGGGAGGCGACGAGCAGTACTTC. Translated, it gives CASSRAGGDEQYF. The entire variable domain, with the rest obtained from reference TRBV7-9 and TRBJ2-7, is as follows: DTGVSQNPRHKITKRGQNVTFRCDPISEHNRLYWYRQTLGQGPEFLTYFQNEAQLEKSRLLSDRFSAERPKGSFSTLEIQRTEQGDSAMYLCASSRAGGDEQYFGPGTRLTVT.

This chain uses TRBV6-5 with TRBJ1-4, with a tentative D call TRBD1 (5 bases). CDR3 length: 15 residues. V lost 0 bases to trimming and J lost 0 bases, with 5 bases between them. Germline CDR1 is MNHEY and CDR2 is SVGAGI. The CDR3 bases are TGTGCCAGCAGTTACTCGGGGGCAACTAATGAAAAACTGTTTTTT. Amino acid sequence: CASSYSGATNEKLFF.

This clonotype showed up just a few times. The chain recombines TRBV7-9 with TRBJ2-7, with 7 bases matching TRBD2. Germline assignment: CDR1 SEHNR and CDR2 FQNEAQ (reference sequence). J lost 4 bases, V lost 1 base, and 7 bases had no gene match. The CDR3 spans 15 residues. CDR3 in amino acids: CASSLGGGTPYEQYF. CDR3 DNA sequence: TGTGCCAGCAGCTTAGGCGGGGGAACCCCATACGAGCAGTACTTC.

Concerning this clonotype: Given a much more abundant clone one base away, this may be a read error. The chain carries TRBV7-2 and TRBJ2-7; 8 bases map to TRBD1. V gave up 7 bases and J gave up 5 bases; unmatched junction bases: 7. In germline, CDR1 is SGHTA, CDR2 FQGNSA. There are 13 residues in the CDR3. CDR3 DNA: TGTGCCAGCACCCCGGACAGGGATGACGAGCAGTACTTC. Residues: CASTPDRDDEQYF.